The 2 T cell receptor beta chains reported below all come from one sample, sequenced in a study of blood T cell repertoires in COVID-19. The assay was immunoSEQ multiplex PCR, and TCRdb's table has in-frame clones only and misses some. This sample has under 350,000 clones, with around 84% found just once. Sequencing input: PBMCs or T cells enriched from blood (not recorded which). The receptors here all came from a man younger than 40 who had recovered from COVID-19.

This chain connects TRBV11-3 to TRBJ1-2; TRBD1 agrees at 7 bases. V lost 5 bases and J lost 6; bases outside the gene matches: 3. The CDR3 totals 12 residues. Germline CDR1 SGHNT, CDR2 YENEEA. In DNA form, the CDR3 reads TGTGCCAGCAGCCCAGGGGGGAATGGCTACACCTTC. It is translated as CASSPGGNGYTF.

Worth noting for this clone: The sample holds other DNA sequences that translate to the same CDR3. The chain employs TRBV6-5 and TRBJ1-2, with 11 bases matching TRBD1. After removal of 2 bases from V and 5 bases from J, the junction contained 1 base not matched to a gene. This CDR3 has 14 amino acids. Germline CDR1 is MNHEY and CDR2 is SVGAGI. CDR3 DNA: TGTGCCAGCAGTTACGGACAGGGGGCGTATGGCTACACCTTC. It yields the protein CASSYGQGAYGYTF.